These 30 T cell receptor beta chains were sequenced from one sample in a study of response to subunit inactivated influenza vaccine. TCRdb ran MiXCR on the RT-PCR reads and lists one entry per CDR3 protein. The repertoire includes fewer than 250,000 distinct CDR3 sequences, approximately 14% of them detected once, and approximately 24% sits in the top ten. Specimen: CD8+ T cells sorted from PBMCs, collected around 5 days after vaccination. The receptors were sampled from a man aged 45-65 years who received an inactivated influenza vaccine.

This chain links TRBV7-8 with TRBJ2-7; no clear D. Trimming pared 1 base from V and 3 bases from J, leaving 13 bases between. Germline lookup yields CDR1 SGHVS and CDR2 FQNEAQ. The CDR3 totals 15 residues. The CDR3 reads CASSLGPGINYEQYF. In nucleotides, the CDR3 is TGTGCCAGCAGCTTAGGGCCGGGTATTAACTACGAGCAGTACTTC.

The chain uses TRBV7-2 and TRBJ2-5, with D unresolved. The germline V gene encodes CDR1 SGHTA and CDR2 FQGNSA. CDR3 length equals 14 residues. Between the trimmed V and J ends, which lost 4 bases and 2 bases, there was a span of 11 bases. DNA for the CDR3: TGTGCCAGCAGCTCGGGCGGAGAACAAGAGACCCAGTACTTC. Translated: CASSSGGEQETQYF.

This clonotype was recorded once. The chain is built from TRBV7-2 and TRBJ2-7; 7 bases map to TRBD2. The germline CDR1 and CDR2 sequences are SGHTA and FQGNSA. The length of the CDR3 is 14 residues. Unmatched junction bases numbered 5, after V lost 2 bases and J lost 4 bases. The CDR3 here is CASSLSEGGYEQYF. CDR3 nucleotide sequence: TGTGCCAGCAGCTTATCGGAGGGAGGGTACGAGCAGTACTTC.

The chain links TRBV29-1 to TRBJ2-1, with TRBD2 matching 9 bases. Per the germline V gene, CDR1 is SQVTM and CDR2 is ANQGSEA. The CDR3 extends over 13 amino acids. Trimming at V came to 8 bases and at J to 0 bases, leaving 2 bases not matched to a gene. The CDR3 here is CSTAGGSYNEQFF. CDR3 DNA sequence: TGCAGCACAGCGGGAGGCTCCTACAATGAGCAGTTCTTC.

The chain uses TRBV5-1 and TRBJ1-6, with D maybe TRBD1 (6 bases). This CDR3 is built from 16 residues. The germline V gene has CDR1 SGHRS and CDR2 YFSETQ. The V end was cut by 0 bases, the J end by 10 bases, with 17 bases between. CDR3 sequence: CASSLVGQGLDSPLHF. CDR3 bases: TGCGCCAGCAGCTTGGTTGGGCAGGGGCTTGACTCACCCCTCCACTTT.

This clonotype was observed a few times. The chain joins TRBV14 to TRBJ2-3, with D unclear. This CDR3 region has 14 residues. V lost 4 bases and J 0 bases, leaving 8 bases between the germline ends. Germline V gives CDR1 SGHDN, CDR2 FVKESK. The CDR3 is CASSLLASTDTQYF. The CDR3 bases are TGTGCCAGCAGCCTGCTTGCTAGCACAGATACGCAGTATTTT.

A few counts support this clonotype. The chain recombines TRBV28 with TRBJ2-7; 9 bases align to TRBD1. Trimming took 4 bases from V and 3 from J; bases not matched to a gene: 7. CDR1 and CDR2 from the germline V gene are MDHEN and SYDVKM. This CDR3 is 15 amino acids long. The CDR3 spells CASSSGTGIFYEQYF. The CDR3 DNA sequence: TGTGCCAGCAGTTCAGGGACAGGGATTTTCTACGAGCAGTACTTC. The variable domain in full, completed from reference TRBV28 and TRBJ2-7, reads DVKVTQSSRYLVKRTGEKVFLECVQDMDHENMFWYRQDPGLGLRLIYFSYDVKMKEKGDIPEGYSVSREKKERFSLILESASTNQTSMYLCASSSGTGIFYEQYFGPGTRLTVT.

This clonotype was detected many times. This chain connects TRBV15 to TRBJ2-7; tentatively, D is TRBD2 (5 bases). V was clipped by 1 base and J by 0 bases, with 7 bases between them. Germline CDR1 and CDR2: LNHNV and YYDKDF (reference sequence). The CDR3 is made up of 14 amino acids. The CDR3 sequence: CATSRAGSSYEQYF. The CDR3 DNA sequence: TGTGCCACCAGCAGAGCGGGAAGCTCCTACGAGCAGTACTTC.

The CDR3: CASSFRQGRTGELFF. CDR3 coding DNA: TGTGCCAGCAGCTTTAGACAGGGGAGGACCGGGGAGCTGTTTTTT. The rearrangement joins TRBV13 to TRBJ2-2; 8 positions agree with TRBD1. The V segment lost 3 bases and the J segment 5 bases; nucleotides outside the gene matches: 5. The CDR3 has 15 residues. Per the germline V gene, CDR1 is PRHDT and CDR2 is FYEKMQ (reference sequence).

CDR3 loop: CATSSGGTGYGYTF. The CDR3 nucleotides are TGTGCCACCAGCAGTGGGGGTACAGGGTATGGCTACACCTTC. The rearrangement uses TRBV15 and TRBJ1-2; TRBD1 might be the D (6 bases). V was pared by 3 bases and J by 5 bases, with 13 bases between. CDR3 length: 14 amino acids. Germline V lookup: CDR1 LNHNV, CDR2 YYDKDF (reference sequence). The full variable domain, rest sourced from reference TRBV15 and TRBJ1-2, is DAMVIQNPRYQVTQFGKPVTLSCSQTLNHNVMYWYQQKSSQAPKLLFHYYDKDFNNEADTPDNFQSRRPNTSFCFLDIRSPGLGDTAMYLCATSSGGTGYGYTFGSGTRLTVV.

The CDR3 sequence is CASSGMPNTQYF. The CDR3 DNA is TGTGCCAGCAGCGGAATGCCGAATACGCAGTATTTT. The J gene is TRBJ2-3, the V gene TRBV9; D is unresolved. Germline V CDR1 and CDR2: SGDLS, YYNGEE. The CDR3 consists of 12 residues. Trimming stripped 3 bases from V and 7 bases from J, with 9 bases between.

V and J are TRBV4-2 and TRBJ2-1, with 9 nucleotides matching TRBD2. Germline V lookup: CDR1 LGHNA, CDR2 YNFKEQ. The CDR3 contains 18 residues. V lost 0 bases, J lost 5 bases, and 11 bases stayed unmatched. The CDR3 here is CASSQDSILAGFHNEQFF. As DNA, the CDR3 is TGTGCCAGCAGCCAAGATTCTATTCTAGCGGGATTCCACAATGAGCAGTTCTTC.

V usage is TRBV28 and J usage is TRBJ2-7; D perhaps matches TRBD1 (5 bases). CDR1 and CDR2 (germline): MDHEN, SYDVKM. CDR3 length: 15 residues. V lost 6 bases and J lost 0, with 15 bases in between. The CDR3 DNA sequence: TGTGCCAGCAGCCCCCGGCAGGGCCTCTCCTACGAGCAGTACTTC. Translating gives CASSPRQGLSYEQYF.

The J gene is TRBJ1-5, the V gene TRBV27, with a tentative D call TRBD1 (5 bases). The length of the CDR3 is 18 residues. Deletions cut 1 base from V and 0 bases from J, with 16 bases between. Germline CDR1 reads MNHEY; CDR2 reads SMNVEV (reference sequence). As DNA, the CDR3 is TGTGCCAGCAGTTTATTGGGACCCCGGGATTATAGCAATCAGCCCCAGCATTTT. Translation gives CASSLLGPRDYSNQPQHF.

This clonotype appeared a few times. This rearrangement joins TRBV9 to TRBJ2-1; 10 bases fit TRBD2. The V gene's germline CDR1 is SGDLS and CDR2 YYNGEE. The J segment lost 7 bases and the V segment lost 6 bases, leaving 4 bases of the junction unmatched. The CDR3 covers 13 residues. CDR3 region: CASTSGSKNEQFF. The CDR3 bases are TGTGCCAGCACTAGCGGGAGTAAAAATGAGCAGTTCTTC.

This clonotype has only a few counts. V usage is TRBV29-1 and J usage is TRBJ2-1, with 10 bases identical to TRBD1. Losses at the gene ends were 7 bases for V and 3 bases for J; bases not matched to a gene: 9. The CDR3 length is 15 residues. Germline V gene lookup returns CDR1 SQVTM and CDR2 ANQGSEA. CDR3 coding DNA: TGCAGCGCGGACAGGGACAGGGGCGGCTACAATGAGCAGTTCTTC. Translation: CSADRDRGGYNEQFF.

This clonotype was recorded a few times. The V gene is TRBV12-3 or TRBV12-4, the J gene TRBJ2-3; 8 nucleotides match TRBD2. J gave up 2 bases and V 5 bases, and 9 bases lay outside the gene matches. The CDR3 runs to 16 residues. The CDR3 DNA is TGTGCCAGCAGTCCCCGGGGAGCGGGGGACACAGATACGCAGTATTTT. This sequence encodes CASSPRGAGDTDTQYF.

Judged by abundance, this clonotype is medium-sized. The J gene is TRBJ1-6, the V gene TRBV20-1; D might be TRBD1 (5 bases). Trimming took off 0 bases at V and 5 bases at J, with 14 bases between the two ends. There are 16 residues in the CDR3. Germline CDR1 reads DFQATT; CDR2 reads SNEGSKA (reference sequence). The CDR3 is CSARDLAGGDNSPLHF. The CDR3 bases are TGCAGTGCTAGAGATCTCGCGGGGGGTGATAATTCACCCCTCCACTTT.

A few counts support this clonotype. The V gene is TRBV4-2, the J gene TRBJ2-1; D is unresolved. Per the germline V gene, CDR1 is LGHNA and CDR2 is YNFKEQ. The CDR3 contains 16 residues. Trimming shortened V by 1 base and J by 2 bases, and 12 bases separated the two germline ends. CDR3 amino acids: CASSQGMDRTYNEQFF. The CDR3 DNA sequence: TGTGCCAGCAGCCAAGGTATGGACCGTACCTACAATGAGCAGTTCTTC.

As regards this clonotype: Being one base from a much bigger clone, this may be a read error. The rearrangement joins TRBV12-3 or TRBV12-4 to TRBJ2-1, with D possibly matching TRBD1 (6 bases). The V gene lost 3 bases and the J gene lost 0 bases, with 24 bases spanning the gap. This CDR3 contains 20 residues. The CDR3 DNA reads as TGTGCCAGCAGTTTCACAGGGATCCCCGGTTGGTCCAGCTCCTACAATGAGCAGTTCTTC. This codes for CASSFTGIPGWSSSYNEQFF.

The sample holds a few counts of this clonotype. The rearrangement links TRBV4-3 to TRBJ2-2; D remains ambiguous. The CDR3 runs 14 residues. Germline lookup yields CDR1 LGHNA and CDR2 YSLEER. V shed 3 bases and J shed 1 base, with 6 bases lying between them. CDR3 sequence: CASSHGRNTGELFF. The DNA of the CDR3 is TGCGCCAGCAGCCATGGACGGAACACCGGGGAGCTGTTTTTT.

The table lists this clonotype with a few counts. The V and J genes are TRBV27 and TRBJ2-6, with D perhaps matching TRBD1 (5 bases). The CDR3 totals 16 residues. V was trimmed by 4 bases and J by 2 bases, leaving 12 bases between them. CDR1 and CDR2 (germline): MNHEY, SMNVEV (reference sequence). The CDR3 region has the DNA TGTGCCAGCAGTTATATAGGGGTGACTGGGGCCAACGTCCTGACTTTC. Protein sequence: CASSYIGVTGANVLTF.

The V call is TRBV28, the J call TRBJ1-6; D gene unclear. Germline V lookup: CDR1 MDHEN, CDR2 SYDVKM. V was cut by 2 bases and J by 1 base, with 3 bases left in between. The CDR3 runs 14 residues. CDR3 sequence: CASSLMSYNSPLHF. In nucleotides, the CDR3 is TGTGCCAGCAGTTTAATGTCCTATAATTCACCCCTCCACTTT.

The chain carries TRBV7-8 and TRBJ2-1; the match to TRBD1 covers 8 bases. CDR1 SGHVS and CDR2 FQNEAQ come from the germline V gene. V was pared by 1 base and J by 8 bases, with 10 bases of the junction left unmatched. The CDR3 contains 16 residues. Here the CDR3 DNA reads TGTGCCAGCAGCTTAGTAGGACAGGGTATGATCGATGAGCAGTTCTTC. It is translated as CASSLVGQGMIDEQFF.

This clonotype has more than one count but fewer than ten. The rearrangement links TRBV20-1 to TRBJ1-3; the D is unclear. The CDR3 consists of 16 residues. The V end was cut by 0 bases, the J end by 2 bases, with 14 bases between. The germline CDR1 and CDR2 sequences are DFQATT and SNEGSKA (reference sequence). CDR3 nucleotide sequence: TGCAGTGCTAGAGAGGGGTTAAGTGGGGCTGGAAACACCATATATTTT. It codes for CSAREGLSGAGNTIYF.

The CDR3, as DNA: TGTGCCAGCAGCCAAGAGTACACGAGGGCTAGCGGGGTCTACGAGCAGTACTTC. This codes for CASSQEYTRASGVYEQYF. This chain links TRBV3-1 with TRBJ2-7; TRBD2 agrees at 9 bases. The CDR3 spans 18 residues. V was pared by 0 bases and J by 3 bases, with 12 bases of the junction left unmatched. Germline-derived CDR1 and CDR2 are LGHDT and YNNKEL (reference sequence).

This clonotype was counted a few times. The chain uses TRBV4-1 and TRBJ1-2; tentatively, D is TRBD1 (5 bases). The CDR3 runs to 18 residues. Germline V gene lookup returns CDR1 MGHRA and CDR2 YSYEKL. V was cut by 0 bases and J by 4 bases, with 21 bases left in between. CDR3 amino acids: CASSQDTFLRGTPYGYTF. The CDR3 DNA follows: TGCGCCAGCAGCCAAGATACTTTCTTACGGGGGACTCCCTATGGCTACACCTTC.

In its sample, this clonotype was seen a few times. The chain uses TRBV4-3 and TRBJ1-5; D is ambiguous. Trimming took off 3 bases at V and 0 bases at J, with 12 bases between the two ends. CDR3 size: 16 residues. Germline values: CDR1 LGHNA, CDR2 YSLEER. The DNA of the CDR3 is TGCGCCAGCAGCCAGGAGACGGCTTATAGCAATCAGCCCCAGCATTTT. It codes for CASSQETAYSNQPQHF.

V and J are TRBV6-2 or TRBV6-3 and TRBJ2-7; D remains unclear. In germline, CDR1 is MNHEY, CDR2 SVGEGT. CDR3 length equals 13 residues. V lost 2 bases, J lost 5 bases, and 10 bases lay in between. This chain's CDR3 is CASSYPERDEQYF. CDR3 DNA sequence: TGTGCCAGCAGTTACCCCGAGCGAGACGAGCAGTACTTC.

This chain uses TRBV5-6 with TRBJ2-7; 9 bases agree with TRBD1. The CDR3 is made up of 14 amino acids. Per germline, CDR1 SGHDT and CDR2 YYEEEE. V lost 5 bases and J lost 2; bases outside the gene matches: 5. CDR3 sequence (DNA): TGTGCCAGCAGAACCGGGACAGGGACCTACGAGCAGTACTTC. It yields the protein CASRTGTGTYEQYF.